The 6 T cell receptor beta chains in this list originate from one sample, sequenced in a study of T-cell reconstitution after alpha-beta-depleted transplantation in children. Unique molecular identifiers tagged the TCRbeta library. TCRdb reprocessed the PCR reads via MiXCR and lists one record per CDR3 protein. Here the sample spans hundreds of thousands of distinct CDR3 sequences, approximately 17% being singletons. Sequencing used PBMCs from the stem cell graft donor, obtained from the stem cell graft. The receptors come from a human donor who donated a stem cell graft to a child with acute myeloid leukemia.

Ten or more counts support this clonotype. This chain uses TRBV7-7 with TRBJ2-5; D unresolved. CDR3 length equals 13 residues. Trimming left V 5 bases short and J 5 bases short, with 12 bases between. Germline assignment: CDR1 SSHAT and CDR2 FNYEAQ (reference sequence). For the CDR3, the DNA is TGTGCCAGCAGCACCCAATCTCAGGAGACCCAGTACTTC. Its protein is CASSTQSQETQYF.

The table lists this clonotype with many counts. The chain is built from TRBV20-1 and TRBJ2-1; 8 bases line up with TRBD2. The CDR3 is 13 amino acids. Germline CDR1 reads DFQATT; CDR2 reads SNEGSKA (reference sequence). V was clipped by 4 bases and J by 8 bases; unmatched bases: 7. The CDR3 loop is CSAIRGGLYEQFF. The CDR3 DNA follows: TGCAGTGCTATACGGGGGGGCCTCTATGAGCAGTTCTTC.

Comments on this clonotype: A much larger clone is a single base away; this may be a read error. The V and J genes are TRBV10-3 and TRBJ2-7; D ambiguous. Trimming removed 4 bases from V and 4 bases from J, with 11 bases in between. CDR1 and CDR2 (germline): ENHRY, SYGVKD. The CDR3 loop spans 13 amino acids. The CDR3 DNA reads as TGTGCCATCAGTGCACAGAGTGAGTACGAGCAGTACTTC. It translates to CAISAQSEYEQYF.

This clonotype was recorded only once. CDR3 sequence (DNA): TGTGCCAGTATTATTACAGGGGGCAATGAGCAGTTCTTC. Its translation: CASIITGGNEQFF. The chain links TRBV28 to TRBJ2-1; 8 bases map to TRBD1. CDR1 is MDHEN, CDR2 SYDVKM, per germline. Trimming removed 9 bases from V and 6 bases from J; junction bases left unmatched: 7. The CDR3 has 13 amino acids.

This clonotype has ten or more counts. CDR3 protein: CAISTGGSSYEQYF. CDR3 sequence (DNA): TGTGCCATCTCGACAGGCGGCAGCTCCTACGAGCAGTACTTC. The chain has TRBV12-3 or TRBV12-4 and TRBJ2-7; D is perhaps TRBD1 (6 bases). Trimming left V 10 bases short and J 0 bases short, with 16 bases between. The CDR3 is 14 amino acids.

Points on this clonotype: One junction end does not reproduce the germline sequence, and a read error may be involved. CDR3 coding DNA: TGTACCAGCTGTCACGGGTGGGGGAACAAGGAGGGAGAGACCCAGTACTTC. It encodes CTSCHGWGNKEGETQYF. The genes are TRBV2 and TRBJ2-5; D perhaps matches TRBD2 (6 bases). Germline V gives CDR1 SNHLY, CDR2 FYNNEI. This CDR3 contains 17 residues.